This section outlines one TCR beta chain sequence together with its context. When hyperthyroidism was first diagnosed, the blood sample was taken, preceding any ophthalmopathy symptoms. This entry comes from a study of T cells in Graves' hyperthyroidism and ophthalmopathy. Amplified regions were TCR beta CDR3 sequences from RNA transcripts. Initially, a first-round RT-PCR of the TCR CDR3 employed the HTBI primer set. A single record per CDR3 protein comes from TCRdb applying MiXCR to the multiplex PCR reads. The sample yields 730,000 or so distinct CDR3 sequences, roughly a sixth seen once. The V and J ends lost 4 bases and 7 bases, in that order; junction bases with no gene match: 11. Germline V lookup: CDR1 LGHDT, CDR2 YNNKEL (reference sequence). The CDR3 runs to 16 residues.

The sequenced material came from blood. The chain couples TRBV3-1 to TRBJ2-1, with 9 bases identical to TRBD1. The TCR sequence derives from a woman in her 50s with Graves' hyperthyroidism that later progressed to Graves' ophthalmopathy. In DNA form, the CDR3 reads TGTGCCAGCAGCCTCGCCGGGACAGGGATTCATAATGAGCAGTTCTTC. Its protein is CASSLAGTGIHNEQFF.